What follows are 18 T cell receptor beta chains derived from one specimen sequenced in a study of T cell repertoires in cytomegalovirus infection. A single record per CDR3 protein comes from TCRdb applying MiXCR to the reads. Seen here are about 830,000 distinct CDR3 sequences, over 25% observed once, and the top ten hold roughly 12%. These receptors' targets are unknown. The source material was cultured CD8+ T cells from PBMCs, sampled from culture after CMV antigen stimulation. Receptors were obtained from a human donor in good health (CMV status not recorded). Some clones in this sample may be carry-over from other donors' samples.

The V call is TRBV20-1, the J call TRBJ2-2; the D gene is possibly TRBD2 (5 bases). Trimming removed 3 bases at V and 4 bases at J, with 15 bases between. The CDR3 runs 15 residues. Germline CDR1 reads DFQATT; CDR2 reads SNEGSKA (reference sequence). CDR3 nucleotide sequence: TGCAGTGCTAGTATGCCGGAGGAGGCCACCGGGGAGCTGTTTTTT. As protein: CSASMPEEATGELFF.

This clonotype was observed a few times. J is TRBJ2-3 and V is TRBV6-1; 11 bases align to TRBD2. Unmatched junction bases numbered 17, after V lost 6 bases and J lost 6 bases. This CDR3 comprises 18 residues. Germline V CDR1 and CDR2: MNHNS, SASEGT. The CDR3 DNA sequence: TGTGCCAGCAGAGGTCCGCGAGGGACTAGCGGCCAGGTGGATACGCAGTATTTT. Translated, it gives CASRGPRGTSGQVDTQYF.

V and J are TRBV9 and TRBJ2-5; the D is unclear. CDR1 is SGDLS, CDR2 YYNGEE, per germline. The CDR3 is made up of 15 amino acids. V lost 0 bases and J lost 7, with 16 bases in between. CDR3 DNA: TGTGCCAGCAGCGTAGAAGAGGTAGCCGTCGGGACCCAGTACTTC. Protein: CASSVEEVAVGTQYF.

The rearrangement uses TRBV28 and TRBJ1-5, with 8 positions matching TRBD1. Germline lookup yields CDR1 MDHEN and CDR2 SYDVKM. The V segment lost 2 bases and the J segment 3 bases; nucleotides outside the gene matches: 9. The CDR3 extends over 17 amino acids. For the CDR3, the DNA is TGTGCCAGCAGTTTACCACAGGGGGAACTATACAATCAGCCCCAGCATTTT. Its translation: CASSLPQGELYNQPQHF.

V usage is TRBV11-3 and J usage is TRBJ2-1; D uncertain. Germline CDR1 reads SGHNT; CDR2 reads YENEEA. The CDR3 covers 14 residues. V was clipped by 3 bases and J by 6 bases, with 12 bases between them. The CDR3 nucleotides read TGTGCCAGCAGCTTGATCGGCCAGCCCAATGAGCAGTTCTTC. It encodes CASSLIGQPNEQFF.

The rearrangement joins TRBV7-9 to TRBJ1-2; the match to TRBD1 covers 9 bases. Per the germline V gene, CDR1 is SEHNR and CDR2 is FQNEAQ (reference sequence). CDR3 length: 15 amino acids. The V segment lost 5 bases and the J segment 2 bases; nucleotides outside the gene matches: 6. This CDR3 reads CASSTGQGLNYGYTF. The CDR3 DNA reads TGTGCCAGCAGCACTGGACAGGGGTTGAACTATGGCTACACCTTC.

This clonotype was recorded only once. V and J are TRBV2 and TRBJ1-3; possible D gene TRBD1, 5 bases. Germline CDR1 is SNHLY and CDR2 is FYNNEI. Trimming pared 3 bases from V and 0 bases from J, leaving 15 bases between. This CDR3 is built from 17 residues. CDR3 in amino acids: CASSDPLDSLSGNTIYF. The CDR3 DNA reads as TGTGCCAGCAGTGATCCCCTCGACAGCCTCTCTGGAAACACCATATATTTT.

This clonotype was counted between two and nine times. The chain combines TRBV29-1 with TRBJ2-5; 12 nucleotides agree with TRBD2. The V and J ends lost 4 bases and 4 bases, in that order; junction bases with no gene match: 4. This CDR3 has 14 amino acids. CDR1 is SQVTM and CDR2 is ANQGSEA in the germline V gene. CDR3 nucleotides: TGCAGCGTTGTGATACTAGCGGGGGGAGAGACCCAGTACTTC. Protein: CSVVILAGGETQYF.

The CDR3 reads CASRKGGVRTEAFF. The CDR3 region has the DNA TGTGCCAGCAGAAAAGGGGGGGTGCGAACTGAAGCTTTCTTT. The rearrangement links TRBV6-6 to TRBJ1-1; D possibly corresponds to TRBD1 (6 bases). CDR1 is MNHNY and CDR2 is SVGAGI in the germline V gene (reference sequence). Between the trimmed V and J ends, which lost 6 bases and 5 bases, there was a span of 16 bases. The CDR3 is 14 amino acids.

This clonotype showed up just a few times. The V call is TRBV6-6, the J call TRBJ2-7, with a possible D match to TRBD1 (5 bases). Germline loops: CDR1 MNHNY, CDR2 SVGAGI (reference sequence). V lost 4 bases and J 4 bases, leaving 17 bases between the germline ends. CDR3 size: 15 residues. The DNA of the CDR3 is TGTGCCAGCAGTTCCTTGGGGCTAATATCATACGAGCAGTACTTC. Translating it yields CASSSLGLISYEQYF.

The table lists this clonotype with a few counts. CDR3 in DNA: TGTGCCAGCAGTTACGAGGGGGCGCATCAGCCCCAGCATTTT. Translating it yields CASSYEGAHQPQHF. This chain links TRBV6-2 or TRBV6-3 with TRBJ1-5; TRBD1 aligns across 7 bases. With V trimmed by 2 bases and J by 5 bases, 3 bases remained unmatched. This CDR3 has 14 residues. Germline lookup yields CDR1 MNHEY and CDR2 SVGEGT.

For the CDR3, the DNA is TGTGCCAGCAGCACCCGAAGTAAAGAGGAGATCTTGTACTTC. This translates into CASSTRSKEEILYF. The chain joins TRBV27 to TRBJ2-5; D unresolved. V lost 6 bases and J 13 bases, leaving 24 bases between the germline ends. Germline V gives CDR1 MNHEY, CDR2 SMNVEV (reference sequence). The CDR3 consists of 14 residues.

This clonotype is a singleton in its sample. The chain couples TRBV2 to TRBJ1-4, with D uncertain. CDR1 and CDR2 from the germline V gene are SNHLY and FYNNEI. The CDR3 has 12 residues. V lost 5 bases, J lost 6 bases, and 7 bases lay in between. CDR3 amino acids: CASSPRDEKLFF. CDR3 bases: TGTGCCAGCAGTCCGAGAGATGAAAAACTGTTTTTT.

In this sample, this clonotype turned up a few times. V is TRBV7-8 and J is TRBJ1-2, with D perhaps matching TRBD1 (5 bases). CDR1 is SGHVS and CDR2 is FQNEAQ in the germline V gene. This CDR3 is built from 15 residues. Trimming shortened V by 5 bases and J by 4 bases, and 17 bases separated the two germline ends. The CDR3 DNA follows: TGTGCCAGCAGCCAGCCAGGGATTGCAATCTATGGCTACACCTTC. Translating gives CASSQPGIAIYGYTF.

V gene TRBV7-6 combines with J gene TRBJ1-4; TRBD1 is a possible D gene (6 bases). V lost 2 bases and J 7 bases, leaving 14 bases between the germline ends. The V gene's germline CDR1 is SGHVS and CDR2 FNYEAQ. CDR3 length equals 15 residues. The CDR3 DNA reads TGTGCCAGCAGCTTAATATACAGGGAGGGTGAAAAACTGTTTTTT. Its translation: CASSLIYREGEKLFF.

V usage is TRBV5-4 and J usage is TRBJ1-1, with 10 bases identical to TRBD1. The CDR3 is 15 amino acids. Trimming cost V 4 bases and J 3 bases; bases outside gene matches: 6. Germline assignment: CDR1 SGHNT and CDR2 YYREEE (reference sequence). DNA for the CDR3: TGTGCCAGCAGCACCTTCGGGACAGGGGACACTGAAGCTTTCTTT. Protein product: CASSTFGTGDTEAFF. The whole variable domain, filled in from reference TRBV5-4 and TRBJ1-1, reads ETGVTQSPTHLIKTRGQQVTLRCSSQSGHNTVSWYQQALGQGPQFIFQYYREEENGRGNFPPRFSGLQFPNYSSELNVNALELDDSALYLCASSTFGTGDTEAFFGQGTRLTVV.

This clonotype was observed many times. This rearrangement joins TRBV7-8 to TRBJ1-3; no clear D. Germline-derived CDR1 and CDR2 are SGHVS and FQNEAQ. This CDR3 has 14 amino acids. Trimming removed 5 bases from V and 3 bases from J, with 11 bases in between. The CDR3 here is CASSGRNGGNTIYF. In DNA, the CDR3 is TGTGCCAGCAGCGGGAGAAACGGTGGAAACACCATATATTTT.

The rearrangement links TRBV2 to TRBJ1-1; 7 bases map to TRBD1. The germline gives CDR1 SNHLY, CDR2 FYNNEI. V gave up 8 bases and J gave up 6 bases; unmatched junction bases: 12. CDR3 size: 14 residues. The CDR3 DNA is TGTGCCAGCGGGACAGCGGAATTAATCCCTGAAGCTTTCTTT. Its translation is CASGTAELIPEAFF.